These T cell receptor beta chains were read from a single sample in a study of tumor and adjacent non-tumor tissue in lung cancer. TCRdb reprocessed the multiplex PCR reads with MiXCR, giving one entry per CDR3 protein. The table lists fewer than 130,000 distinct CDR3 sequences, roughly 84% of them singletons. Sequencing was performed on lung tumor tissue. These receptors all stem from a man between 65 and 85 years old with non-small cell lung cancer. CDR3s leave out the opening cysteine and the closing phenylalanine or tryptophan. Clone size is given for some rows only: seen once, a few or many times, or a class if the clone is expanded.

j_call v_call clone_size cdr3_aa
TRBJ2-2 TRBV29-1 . SVEDNTGELF
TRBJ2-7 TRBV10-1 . ASRPGTTLYEQY
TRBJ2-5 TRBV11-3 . VSSLATGLTNQETQS
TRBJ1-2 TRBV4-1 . SSSQDRYLDGYT
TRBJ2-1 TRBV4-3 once VTSQDPGGAEYNEQF
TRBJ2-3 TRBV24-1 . ATGAPGRTDTQY
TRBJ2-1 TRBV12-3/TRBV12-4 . TSSFDRGSEQF
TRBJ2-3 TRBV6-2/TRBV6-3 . TSSYPMTVCHQDTQY
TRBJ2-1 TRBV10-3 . VISDPQSGSSYTEQL
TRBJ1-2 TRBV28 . ASWPPGALYGYT
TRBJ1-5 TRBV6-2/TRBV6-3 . ASSPPEGVSGQSQQ
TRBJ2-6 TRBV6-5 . ASSRTVGSGGNVLT
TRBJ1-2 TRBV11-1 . ASSKTDRDYGYT
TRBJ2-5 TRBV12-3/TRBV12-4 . TSRKSDHPTSGLRQETQY
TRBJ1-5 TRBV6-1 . ASSEGTGGVQSQH
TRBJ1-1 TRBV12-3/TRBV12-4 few ASKRTDTNTGAF
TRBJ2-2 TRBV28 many ASTLRARNTGELF
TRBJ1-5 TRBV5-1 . ASSLDGGGNQPQH
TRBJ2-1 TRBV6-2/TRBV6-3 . ISSPGLCNTNEQF
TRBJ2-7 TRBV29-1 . SVFGTSGTIYEQY
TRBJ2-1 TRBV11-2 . ASSFPQGARGDEQF
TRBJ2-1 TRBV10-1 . ASSEGQGPEQS
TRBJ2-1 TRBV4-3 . ASSQDSAGAEYNVQF
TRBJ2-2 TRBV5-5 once VSSFDSTGELF
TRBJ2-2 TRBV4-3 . ASSQYTGANSGELF
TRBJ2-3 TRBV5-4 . ASSLQGPYTQY
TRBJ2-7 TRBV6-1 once ASTLPGGFELY
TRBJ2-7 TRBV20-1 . SARGTEHTYEQY
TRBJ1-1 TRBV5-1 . ASSLDQDTEAF
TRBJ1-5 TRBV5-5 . ANSRTGGNQPQH
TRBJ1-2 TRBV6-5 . ASSYVQEDGYT